The 32 T cell receptor beta chains in this list originate from one sample, sequenced in a study of T cells in Graves' hyperthyroidism and ophthalmopathy. TCR beta CDR3 regions were amplified from RNA transcripts. A first-round RT-PCR of the TCR CDR3 used the HTBI primer set. In TCRdb, the multiplex PCR reads were re-called with MiXCR into one record per CDR3 protein. The table lists hundreds of thousands of distinct CDR3 sequences, approximately 14% of them singletons. Specimen: blood. These receptors all stem from a woman under 30 with Graves' hyperthyroidism.

This clonotype was recorded many times. The rearrangement joins TRBV20-1 to TRBJ2-3; no reliable D call. The CDR3 contains 15 residues. The V gene lost 5 bases and the J gene lost 0 bases, with 15 bases spanning the gap. The V gene's germline CDR1 is DFQATT and CDR2 SNEGSKA (reference sequence). CDR3 DNA sequence: TGCAGTGCTGGAAACCGAGGCCCCAGCACAGATACGCAGTATTTT. It specifies CSAGNRGPSTDTQYF.

This clonotype was counted a single time. The chain joins TRBV28 to TRBJ1-2; D is undetermined. The CDR3 totals 14 residues. Trimming cost V 2 bases and J 8 bases, with 15 bases left between them. In germline, CDR1 is MDHEN, CDR2 SYDVKM. The DNA for the CDR3 is TGTGCCAGCAGTTTAACCCCTCGAATGGAAGGCTACACCTTC. It specifies CASSLTPRMEGYTF.

Comments on this clonotype: Just one base apart from a much larger clone, this may be a read error. The chain recombines TRBV5-1 with TRBJ2-7; D perhaps matches TRBD2 (7 bases). V was shortened by 5 bases and J by 7 bases, with 16 bases between the two germline ends. The CDR3 sequence is 13 residues long. The germline CDR1 and CDR2 sequences are SGHRS and YFSETQ. CDR3 nucleotide sequence: TGCGCCAGCAGTCGGGGGGCTGGGGATGAGCAGTACTTC. Translation gives CASSRGAGDEQYF.

The chain has TRBV4-1 and TRBJ2-1; TRBD2 might be the D (5 bases). The germline V gene encodes CDR1 MGHRA and CDR2 YSYEKL. The CDR3 runs to 17 residues. V was cut by 0 bases and J by 0 bases, with 12 bases left in between. This CDR3 reads CASSQDSTTSSYNEQFF. The CDR3 coding sequence is TGCGCCAGCAGCCAAGATTCGACTACTAGCTCCTACAATGAGCAGTTCTTC.

In its sample, this clonotype was seen many times. The rearrangement joins TRBV7-9 to TRBJ1-4; 8 nucleotides align to TRBD1. J gave up 11 bases and V 5 bases, and 19 bases lay outside the gene matches. The length of the CDR3 is 17 residues. Per the germline V gene, CDR1 is SEHNR and CDR2 is FQNEAQ (reference sequence). The CDR3 sequence is CASSEDRAGRTSGKLFF. CDR3 nucleotide sequence: TGTGCCAGCAGCGAGGACAGGGCGGGCAGGACTTCGGGGAAACTGTTTTTT.

This clonotype came up a few times. J is TRBJ1-4 and V is TRBV30; D possibly corresponds to TRBD1 (6 bases). The CDR3 is 16 residues long. V was pared by 0 bases and J by 4 bases, with 15 bases between. Germline V lookup: CDR1 GTSNPN, CDR2 SVGIG (reference sequence). The CDR3 loop reads CAWSVSRTVLNEKLFF. The CDR3 nucleotides are TGTGCCTGGAGTGTATCCCGGACAGTGCTTAATGAAAAACTGTTTTTT.

The chain has TRBV5-4 and TRBJ2-2, with D unclear. CDR1 SGHNT and CDR2 YYREEE come from the germline V gene (reference sequence). Trimming took 0 bases from V and 4 from J, leaving 4 bases between them. The CDR3 runs 13 residues. CDR3 nucleotide sequence: TGTGCCAGCAGCTTGGTTAGCACCGGGGAGCTGTTTTTT. Residues: CASSLVSTGELFF.

This clonotype was observed at least ten times. The chain has TRBV18 and TRBJ2-3; possibly TRBD1 for D (6 bases). The germline V gene encodes CDR1 KGHSH and CDR2 LQKENI. The CDR3 covers 15 residues. Trimming left V 3 bases short and J 0 bases short, with 10 bases between. This chain's CDR3 is CASSPQGPSTDTQYF. CDR3 DNA: TGTGCCAGCTCACCCCAGGGGCCTAGCACAGATACGCAGTATTTT.

This clonotype showed up many times. This rearrangement joins TRBV6-1 to TRBJ1-2; perhaps TRBD1 as D (5 bases). The CDR3 runs 13 residues. The V end was cut by 7 bases, the J end by 7 bases, with 16 bases between. In germline, CDR1 is MNHNS, CDR2 SASEGT. CDR3 loop: CASKFPGRGGYTF. CDR3 DNA sequence: TGTGCCAGCAAATTCCCGGGACGGGGTGGCTACACCTTC.

This clonotype was seen ten or more times. The V call is TRBV6-1, the J call TRBJ1-2, with TRBD1 identical over 9 bases. Germline V gene data show CDR1 as MNHNS and CDR2 as SASEGT. The ends lost 5 bases at V and 4 bases at J; junction bases unmatched: 17. This CDR3 contains 18 residues. The CDR3 protein is CASSYPRQGVGGLYGYTF. CDR3 in DNA: TGTGCCAGCAGTTACCCCAGACAGGGGGTGGGGGGGCTCTATGGCTACACCTTC.

This clonotype was seen at least ten times. The chain has TRBV5-5 and TRBJ1-2; TRBD1 is a possible D gene (5 bases). Per the germline V gene, CDR1 is SGHKS and CDR2 is YYEKEE (reference sequence). V lost 4 bases and J lost 4, with 17 bases in between. This CDR3 region has 15 residues. The CDR3 here is CASSRNWGVVYGYTF. The CDR3 nucleotides are TGTGCCAGCAGCCGCAATTGGGGGGTGGTCTATGGCTACACCTTC.

V and J are TRBV7-9 and TRBJ2-3; D remains ambiguous. V was pared by 5 bases and J by 0 bases, with 12 bases between. The germline V gene has CDR1 SEHNR and CDR2 FQNEAQ (reference sequence). There are 15 residues in the CDR3. As DNA, the CDR3 is TGTGCCAGCAGCATAAGAGGCTCTAGCACAGATACGCAGTATTTT. Translated: CASSIRGSSTDTQYF.

This clonotype was recorded at least ten times. The rearrangement joins TRBV18 to TRBJ1-1; 7 bases agree with TRBD1. CDR1 KGHSH and CDR2 LQKENI come from the germline V gene. This CDR3 region has 13 residues. The junction had 11 bases not matched to a gene; V was cut back by 6 bases and J by 10 bases. Written as DNA, the CDR3 is TGTGCCAGCTCCTTGGGAGGGGGCTATCCAGCTTTCTTT. Amino acids: CASSLGGGYPAFF.

In its sample, this clonotype was seen many times. V is TRBV5-1 and J is TRBJ1-4, with D perhaps matching TRBD1 (5 bases). Germline CDR1 SGHRS, CDR2 YFSETQ. The CDR3 is 14 amino acids. With 1 base removed from V and 5 bases from J, the gap between germline ends came to 9 bases. CDR3 sequence reads: CASSLTGGNEKLFF. As DNA, the CDR3 is TGCGCCAGCAGCTTGACAGGAGGGAATGAAAAACTGTTTTTT. The variable domain in full, completed from reference TRBV5-1 and TRBJ1-4, reads KAGVTQTPRYLIKTRGQQVTLSCSPISGHRSVSWYQQTPGQGLQFLFEYFSETQRNKGNFPGRFSGRQFSNSRSEMNVSTLELGDSALYLCASSLTGGNEKLFFGSGTQLSVL.

The table lists this clonotype with many counts. The chain recombines TRBV6-1 with TRBJ2-5; D is undetermined. V was shortened by 5 bases and J by 5 bases, with 15 bases between the two germline ends. The germline V gene encodes CDR1 MNHNS and CDR2 SASEGT. The CDR3 is 14 amino acids. Written as DNA, the CDR3 is TGTGCCAGCAGTTATCAGGCTCCGTTGGAGACCCAGTACTTC. Its translation: CASSYQAPLETQYF.

Many counts were recorded for this clonotype. V is TRBV11-1 and J is TRBJ2-1, with 10 bases lining up with TRBD2. The V segment lost 0 bases and the J segment 10 bases; nucleotides outside the gene matches: 3. The CDR3 totals 14 residues. From germline, CDR1 is SGHAT and CDR2 FQDESV (reference sequence). The CDR3 sequence is CASSLAGLAEEQFF. The CDR3, as DNA: TGTGCCAGCAGCTTAGCCGGACTAGCGGAGGAGCAGTTCTTC.

A few counts support this clonotype. The chain recombines TRBV20-1 with TRBJ2-2; tentative D call: TRBD1 (5 bases). The V end lost 2 bases, the J end lost 7 bases, and 14 bases lay between the germline ends. The CDR3 is made up of 14 amino acids. The V gene's germline CDR1 is DFQATT and CDR2 SNEGSKA (reference sequence). The CDR3 bases are TGCAGTGCTAGACGTCAGGGCGGCATCGGGGAGCTGTTTTTT. Its translation: CSARRQGGIGELFF.

At least ten counts were recorded for this clonotype. CDR3 sequence: CASSSPTVSSTDTQYF. In DNA, the CDR3 is TGTGCCAGCAGCTCACCGACGGTATCTAGCACAGATACGCAGTATTTT. The genes are TRBV5-6 and TRBJ2-3, with D unclear. The germline V gene has CDR1 SGHDT and CDR2 YYEEEE. CDR3 length: 16 residues. Trimming took off 3 bases at V and 0 bases at J, with 14 bases between the two ends. The full variable domain, in which reference TRBV5-6 and TRBJ2-3 provide the parts outside the CDR3, is DAGVTQSPTHLIKTRGQQVTLRCSPKSGHDTVSWYQQALGQGPQFIFQYYEEEERQRGNFPDRFSGHQFPNYSSELNVNALLLGDSALYLCASSSPTVSSTDTQYFGPGTRLTVL.

This chain links TRBV7-9 with TRBJ1-4, with D unclear. The CDR3 spans 14 residues. CDR1 and CDR2 from the germline V gene are SEHNR and FQNEAQ (reference sequence). Trimming removed 5 bases at V and 8 bases at J, with 15 bases between. CDR3 nucleotide sequence: TGTGCCAGCAGCGCGGGCGAAGACCTCGAAAAACTGTTTTTT. It yields the protein CASSAGEDLEKLFF.

This clonotype came up a few times. The chain carries TRBV27 and TRBJ1-4, with 8 positions matching TRBD1. Germline V gives CDR1 MNHEY, CDR2 SMNVEV (reference sequence). V trimming: 5 bases; J trimming: 7 bases; junction bases outside the gene matches: 12. The CDR3 spans 16 residues. The chain's CDR3 is CASSPYAGGAGEKLFF. The CDR3 DNA sequence: TGTGCCAGCAGTCCGTACGCAGGGGGCGCGGGTGAAAAACTGTTTTTT.

V gene TRBV5-1 combines with J gene TRBJ1-5; no firm D call. CDR1 is SGHRS and CDR2 is YFSETQ in the germline V gene. CDR3 length equals 16 residues. Trimming took off 0 bases at V and 0 bases at J, with 10 bases between the two ends. CDR3 region: CASSLAAGNSNQPQHF. Here the CDR3 DNA reads TGCGCCAGCAGCTTGGCGGCAGGAAATAGCAATCAGCCCCAGCATTTT.

J is TRBJ2-7 and V is TRBV5-1; 8 bases agree with TRBD1. In germline, CDR1 is SGHRS, CDR2 YFSETQ. This CDR3 region has 13 residues. The V and J ends lost 3 bases and 5 bases, in that order; junction bases with no gene match: 4. The CDR3 coding sequence is TGCGCCAGCAGCTCGACAGGGGACAACGAGCAGTACTTC. Translated, it gives CASSSTGDNEQYF.

V and J are TRBV28 and TRBJ2-7; 9 bases map to TRBD1. Losses at the gene ends were 6 bases for V and 5 bases for J; bases not matched to a gene: 11. The CDR3 covers 15 residues. Per germline, CDR1 MDHEN and CDR2 SYDVKM. CDR3 sequence: CASSSHGTGKNEQYF. As DNA, the CDR3 is TGTGCCAGCAGCTCGCACGGGACAGGGAAGAACGAGCAGTACTTC.

This clonotype came up many times. The V and J genes are TRBV19 and TRBJ2-5; 12 bases match TRBD2. With V trimmed by 3 bases and J by 5 bases, 4 bases remained unmatched. CDR1 is LNHDA, CDR2 SQIVND, per germline (reference sequence). The CDR3 consists of 15 residues. The CDR3 nucleotides are TGTGCCAGTAGTATGACTAGCGGGAGTGGTGAGACCCAGTACTTC. Encoded protein: CASSMTSGSGETQYF.

There are many counts of this clonotype. The V and J genes are TRBV7-9 and TRBJ2-1; 7 positions agree with TRBD2. In germline, CDR1 is SEHNR, CDR2 FQNEAQ (reference sequence). The CDR3 is 16 residues long. After removal of 2 bases from V and 5 bases from J, the junction contained 9 bases not matched to a gene. In DNA form, the CDR3 reads TGTGCCAGCAGCTTATCTGGGCTAGCGGTAAACAATGAGCAGTTCTTC. It encodes CASSLSGLAVNNEQFF.

This clonotype occurred a few times. The chain recombines TRBV7-9 with TRBJ1-6; perhaps TRBD1 as D (5 bases). This CDR3 spans 14 amino acids. The V gene lost 3 bases and the J gene lost 10 bases, with 13 bases spanning the gap. Germline V gives CDR1 SEHNR, CDR2 FQNEAQ (reference sequence). CDR3 DNA: TGTGCCAGCAGCTTCCCAGGGACTGGGTCACCCCTCCACTTT. Amino acid sequence: CASSFPGTGSPLHF.

Turning to this clonotype: A junction boundary mismatches the germline segment, possibly from a read error. The rearrangement links TRBV7-2 to TRBJ1-3, with D possibly matching TRBD1 (5 bases). The CDR3 runs 15 residues. In germline, CDR1 is SGHTA, CDR2 FQGNSA. This chain's CDR3 is CASRFAGGAGNTIYF. CDR3 coding DNA: TGTGCCAGCCGCTTCGCGGGAGGGGCTGGAAACACCATATATTTT.

Regarding this clonotype: A much larger clone differs from this one at a single base, so this may be a read error. The V call is TRBV2, the J call TRBJ2-5, with 7 bases matching TRBD2. The germline CDR1 and CDR2 sequences are SNHLY and FYNNEI. This CDR3 comprises 12 residues. J lost 3 bases, V lost 11 bases, and 6 bases had no gene match. The chain's CDR3 is CAGGGEKETQYF. The CDR3, as DNA: TGTGCCGGCGGGGGAGAAAAAGAGACCCAGTACTTC.

This clonotype occurred many times. The J gene is TRBJ2-1, the V gene TRBV5-1; D may be TRBD2 (5 bases). The CDR3 consists of 16 residues. V was cut by 0 bases and J by 3 bases, with 13 bases left in between. The germline V gene encodes CDR1 SGHRS and CDR2 YFSETQ. CDR3 in amino acids: CASSLAGLTNYNEQFF. The CDR3 bases are TGCGCCAGCAGCTTGGCCGGACTTACAAACTACAATGAGCAGTTCTTC.

This clonotype was seen at least ten times. The J gene is TRBJ2-5, the V gene TRBV3-1; D tentatively fits TRBD1 or TRBD2 (6 bases each). The CDR3 spans 14 residues. The ends were cut back, 4 bases at V and 7 bases at J, with 16 bases in the middle. CDR1 is LGHDT and CDR2 is YNNKEL in the germline V gene (reference sequence). CDR3 protein: CASSPPPGAGTQYF. CDR3 bases: TGTGCCAGCAGCCCCCCCCCGGGGGCGGGGACCCAGTACTTC.

The genes are TRBV18 and TRBJ2-3; TRBD1 matches 10 bases. Germline V gene sequence: CDR1 KGHSH, CDR2 LQKENI. J gave up 0 bases and V 4 bases, and 7 bases lay outside the gene matches. The CDR3 totals 17 residues. The DNA of the CDR3 is TGTGCCAGCTCACTTACAAGACAGGGGGCGAGCACAGATACGCAGTATTTT. As protein: CASSLTRQGASTDTQYF.

This clonotype was seen repeatedly, ten times or more. The chain recombines TRBV30 with TRBJ2-2; tentatively, D is TRBD1 or TRBD2 (5 bases each). The V gene lost 7 bases and the J gene lost 9 bases, with 12 bases spanning the gap. The CDR3 extends over 11 amino acids. Germline CDR1 and CDR2: GTSNPN and SVGIG (reference sequence). The CDR3 DNA reads as TGTGCCTCTTCGGGGCCCCGGGAGCTGTTTTTT. Amino acid sequence: CASSGPRELFF.